The subject of this entry is one T cell receptor (beta chain). Its antigen remains unknown. Deletions cut 0 bases from V and 2 bases from J, with 9 bases between. Germline V CDR1 and CDR2: SGHRS, YFSETQ. There are 14 residues in the CDR3. The PCR contained 60 Vbeta and 13 Jbeta primers. Only in-frame clones appear in the TCRdb table, and some are missing; sequencing was by immunoSEQ multiplex PCR. The data contain tens of thousands of clones, over 60% of them singletons. This specimen comes from a study of cytomegalovirus exposure and HLA in healthy donors. Study results and limitations: Three chains tied to CMV proved CMV antigen-specific in vitro.

The chain combines TRBV5-1 with TRBJ2-7; D might be TRBD1 (6 bases). Sample: PBMCs. This sequence was found in a young man in good health and CMV-seronegative. CDR3 nucleotides: TGCGCCAGCAGCTTGGGACAGGACGCCTACGAGCAGTACTTC. It specifies CASSLGQDAYEQYF. Supplemented by reference TRBV5-1 and TRBJ2-7, the full variable domain reads KAGVTQTPRYLIKTRGQQVTLSCSPISGHRSVSWYQQTPGQGLQFLFEYFSETQRNKGNFPGRFSGRQFSNSRSEMNVSTLELGDSALYLCASSLGQDAYEQYFGPGTRLTVT.